The present T cell receptor beta chain was sequenced within a study of shared clonotypes between healthy human individuals. Overall study findings and caveats: Estimated richness values were generally larger in naive subsets than in memory subsets.

The donors, healthy adults who were HIV-negative, had experienced no recent acute infections or vaccinations. As for this clone: Its antigen is unknown.

CDR1 is SGHRS and CDR2 is YFSETQ in the germline V gene. This CDR3 comprises 16 residues. The V end lost 4 bases, the J end lost 1 base, and 12 bases lay between the germline ends. Deep-level assay runs were performed. The method was immunoSEQ multiplex PCR; TCRdb's version includes in-frame clones alone and lacks a portion of them. The data contain roughly 1 million clones, approximately 68% of them seen just once; the ten biggest clones take up roughly 1.5%. This TCR was sampled from a young man in good health. Material: memory CD4+ T cells sorted from blood. Subset meaning: CD45RA-negative fraction. The V and J genes are TRBV5-1 and TRBJ2-6, with a tentative D call TRBD2 (5 bases). The CDR3 DNA reads as TGCGCCAGCAGCCTCAGGACTGTTTCTGGGGCCAACGTCCTGACTTTC. It encodes CASSLRTVSGANVLTF. The full variable domain, in which reference TRBV5-1 and TRBJ2-6 provide the parts outside the CDR3, is KAGVTQTPRYLIKTRGQQVTLSCSPISGHRSVSWYQQTPGQGLQFLFEYFSETQRNKGNFPGRFSGRQFSNSRSEMNVSTLELGDSALYLCASSLRTVSGANVLTFGAGSRLTVL.